Listed below are T cell receptor beta chains from one sample, sequenced in a study of metastatic and nonmetastatic thyroid tumors. TCRdb re-called the PCR reads through MiXCR. The profile shows over 45,000 clones, more than 20% of them singletons. The source material was blood. The receptors were gathered from a male donor with papillary thyroid cancer or a benign thyroid nodule (not recorded which). Some clones in this sample may be carry-over from other donors' samples. Both conserved end residues are part of each CDR3. D genes are given only for firm matches. The listing skips clone size in some rows; elsewhere it reads once, few, many or a size class.

TGTGCTAGCAGCTTTACGGGAGAGCTCACAGATACGCAGTATTTT	CASSFTGELTDTQYF	.	TRBV7-7	TRBJ2-3	once
TGTGCCAGCAGCCGCGTGGGGGAGCGGGCAGATACGCAGTATTTT	CASSRVGERADTQYF	.	TRBV5-6	TRBJ2-3	.
TGTGCCAGTAGCCCCGGGACCACTTTCCGGTTCTTC	CASSPGTTFRFF	.	TRBV19	TRBJ2-1	many
TGCAGTGCTAGGGCCGGGACTAATCTTTGGACTGAAGCTTTCTTT	CSARAGTNLWTEAFF	.	TRBV20-1	TRBJ1-1	.
TGTGCCAGCAGCTCCGGGACTAAGAAGGGCGATGAGCAGTTCTTC	CASSSGTKKGDEQFF	TRBD2	TRBV7-2	TRBJ2-1	many
TGCGCCAGCAGGGACACGGACCCAGATACGCAGTATTTT	CASRDTDPDTQYF	.	TRBV5-1	TRBJ2-3	.
TGCGCCAGCAGGCTGGGGACTAGCGGAAACTACGAGCAGTACTTC	CASRLGTSGNYEQYF	TRBD2	TRBV5-1	TRBJ2-7	many
TGTGCCAGCAGTTTACAGCAGGGGTACATGAACACTGAAGCTTTCTTT	CASSLQQGYMNTEAFF	.	TRBV12-3/TRBV12-4	TRBJ1-1	many
TGCAGTGCCGGGACTAGCGCTCCCGGCAATGAGCAGTTCTTC	CSAGTSAPGNEQFF	TRBD2	TRBV20-1	TRBJ2-1	.
TGTGCCAGCAGTTACCCCGGACGGGATGGGGACACCATATATTTT	CASSYPGRDGDTIYF	.	TRBV6-6	TRBJ1-3	medium-sized
TGTGCCAGCAGTTTAGTTGTCGAGGGAGGGTATGGCTACACCTTC	CASSLVVEGGYGYTF	.	TRBV12-3/TRBV12-4	TRBJ1-2	many
TGCAGTGCTAGACCGCTAGCCGCTAGCACAGATACGCAGTATTTT	CSARPLAASTDTQYF	.	TRBV20-1	TRBJ2-3	.
TGTGCCAGCAGTGACCGGGGGGGTCAGCCCCAGCATTTT	CASSDRGGQPQHF	.	TRBV6-1	TRBJ1-5	few
TGCAGTGCCTTTCCGGGACAAAACACCGGGGAGCTGTTTTTT	CSAFPGQNTGELFF	.	TRBV20-1	TRBJ2-2	many
TGTGCCAGCAGCTTAGCGGCTTTAGTAGACACACCCTACGAGCAGTACTTC	CASSLAALVDTPYEQYF	.	TRBV7-8	TRBJ2-7	many
TGCGCCAGCAGCCACGCACCGGGACAGCTCAATCAGCCCCAGCATTTT	CASSHAPGQLNQPQHF	TRBD1	TRBV4-1	TRBJ1-5	.
TGCAGCGCCCGTATTTCCGGGACAGATAGCAATCAGCCCCAGCATTTT	CSARISGTDSNQPQHF	TRBD1	TRBV29-1	TRBJ1-5	many
TGTGCCAGCTCACCTGAACAGGACACCACCGGGGAGCTGTTTTTT	CASSPEQDTTGELFF	.	TRBV18	TRBJ2-2	many
TGCGCCAGCAGCCAAGTAGGGCAGGGGAGGACTGAAGCTTTCTTT	CASSQVGQGRTEAFF	.	TRBV4-1	TRBJ1-1	.
TGTGCCAGCAGCGTGAGCGGTGCGAACACCGGGGAGCTGTTTTTT	CASSVSGANTGELFF	.	TRBV9	TRBJ2-2	many
TGTGCCAGCAGCTCTAAACAGGGATACTATGGCTACACCTTC	CASSSKQGYYGYTF	.	TRBV13	TRBJ1-2	many
TGTGCCAGCAGTCGAAACGGAGCACCCTACGAGCAGTACTTC	CASSRNGAPYEQYF	.	TRBV5-4	TRBJ2-7	many
TGTGCCAGCAGCCCCGGCGGCCAGGCTAGGCCCTACGAGCAGTACTTC	CASSPGGQARPYEQYF	.	TRBV11-1	TRBJ2-7	many
TGTGCCACCAGCAGAGAAACTAGCGGGAGGGGCTACAATGAGCAGTTCTTC	CATSRETSGRGYNEQFF	TRBD2	TRBV15	TRBJ2-1	many
TGTGCCAGCAGCCCTTCCGGGACAGGGAATGGCTACACCTTC	CASSPSGTGNGYTF	TRBD1	TRBV2	TRBJ1-2	many
TGTGCCAGCAGCTTGCCTTGGACTAGCGGGAGAGGCTACGAGCAGTACTTC	CASSLPWTSGRGYEQYF	TRBD2	TRBV11-1	TRBJ2-7	.